This is a list of T cell receptor beta chains from one sample in a study of blood T cell repertoires in COVID-19. This table comes from immunoSEQ multiplex PCR, and its TCRdb copy is limited to in-frame clones, with some not included. Among approximately 150,000 clones, 82% were seen once, and the ten largest hold 8.4%. The sequenced material came from peripheral blood. These receptors were taken from a woman aged 70-85 years with acute or convalescent COVID-19. CDR3s include the opening cysteine and the closing phenylalanine or tryptophan. A D gene is named only where the DNA matches it firmly. A row's size may be missing; if present it is once, few, many or a size class.

d_call j_call clone_size v_call cdr3_nt cdr3_aa
TRBD2 TRBJ2-5 - TRBV7-8 TGTGCCAGCATCCCTTTCGGGACTAGGTTTATGGTCCAAGAGACCCAGTACTTC CASIPFGTRFMVQETQYF
- TRBJ2-3 - TRBV27 TGTGCCAGCAGCTATAGAGGGACTGATGAGGTTCATACGCAGTATTTT CASSYRGTDEVHTQYF
- TRBJ1-1 - TRBV7-9 TGTGCCAGCAGCCTTGTGGGAGACACTGAAGCTTTCTTT CASSLVGDTEAFF
- TRBJ1-6 - TRBV11-2 TGTGCCAGCAGCTTAGATCGGGGGGTGAGCGGATCCTATAATTCACCCCTCCACTTT CASSLDRGVSGSYNSPLHF
- TRBJ2-5 - TRBV7-2 TGTGCCAGCAGCTTAGCGGGGGCCAAGGAGACCCAGTACTTC CASSLAGAKETQYF
- TRBJ1-1 - TRBV14 TGTGCCAGCAGCCCTATCTTGGGCAGGGCGCATGCTGAAGCTTTCTTT CASSPILGRAHAEAFF
- TRBJ2-7 - TRBV5-4 TGTGCCAGCAGCGGTGAAGCGGGCCGTGCTAAAGGAGAGCAGTACTTC CASSGEAGRAKGEQYF
TRBD1 TRBJ1-2 - TRBV4-3 TGCGCCAGCAGCCATTACGGACAGGGGGCAAACTATGGCTACACCTTC CASSHYGQGANYGYTF
TRBD1 TRBJ2-7 - TRBV6-5 TGTGCCAGCGGGGACAGGAGCTCCTACGAGCAGTACTTC CASGDRSSYEQYF
- TRBJ1-1 - TRBV6-2/TRBV6-3 TGTGCCAGCAGCCTGGAAGGTCAGGGGAACACTGAAGCTTTCTTT CASSLEGQGNTEAFF
TRBD1 TRBJ1-2 few TRBV27 TGTGCCAGCATTTCCTTTGACTCGACAGGGAACTATGGCTACACCTTC CASISFDSTGNYGYTF
- TRBJ1-1 - TRBV6-5 TGTGCCAGCACTGCAGTAAACACTGAAGCTTTCTTT CASTAVNTEAFF
TRBD1 TRBJ2-1 once TRBV5-4 TGTGCCAGCAGCTGGGACAGGGGCTCCTACAATGAGCAGTTCTTC CASSWDRGSYNEQFF
TRBD1 TRBJ1-1 - TRBV3-1/TRBV3-2 TGTGCCAGCAGCCAAGAAGGAAGGGGGCGTAGTAGTGAAGCTTTCTTT CASSQEGRGRSSEAFF
TRBD1 TRBJ1-2 - TRBV5-1 TGCGCCAGCAGGGACAGGGCGACCTATGGCTACACCTTC CASRDRATYGYTF
TRBD2 TRBJ2-2 - TRBV9 TGTGCCGGGTCCCCGGGGGCGCGGGAGGACACCGGGGAGCTGTTTTTT CAGSPGAREDTGELFF
TRBD1 TRBJ2-2 - TRBV4-1 TGCGCCAGCAGCCAAGGACAGGGCTCGAACACCGGGGAGCTGTTTTTT CASSQGQGSNTGELFF
TRBD1 TRBJ1-5 - TRBV19 TGTGCCAGTAGGGGAAGGGACAGCGACCCATCGAAGCCCCAGCATTTT CASRGRDSDPSKPQHF
TRBD2 TRBJ2-1 - TRBV24-1 TGTGCCACCAGTGTAGGGCTAGCGGGAGTGGAGGAGCAGTTCTTC CATSVGLAGVEEQFF
TRBD2 TRBJ2-2 few TRBV3-1/TRBV3-2 TGTGCCAGCAGCCAAGAAGGAAGGACTAGCGTTGTCACCGGGGAGCTGTTTTTT CASSQEGRTSVVTGELFF
TRBD1 TRBJ2-1 - TRBV7-6 TGTGCCAGCAGCTTATTGGGACAGGGATTCTATGAGCAGTTCTTC CASSLLGQGFYEQFF
- TRBJ2-1 once TRBV7-9 TGTGCCAGCAGCGCCGGTGAAGGTGGAGCCTCCTACAATGAGCAGTTCTTC CASSAGEGGASYNEQFF
TRBD1 TRBJ1-5 once TRBV6-5 TGTGCCAGCTCAACAGGGGGCAATCAGCCCCAGCATTTT CASSTGGNQPQHF
- TRBJ1-5 once TRBV6-1 TGTGCCAGCAGTGAATCGGCGGCTAGCAATCAGCCCCAGCATTTT CASSESAASNQPQHF
- TRBJ1-6 - TRBV19 TGTGCCAGTAGTCCCCCCGGCGGGAAATCACCCCTCCACTTT CASSPPGGKSPLHF
TRBD1 TRBJ2-7 - TRBV11-2 TGTGCCAGCAGCTTTGACAGGGACGTTTACGAGCAGTACTTC CASSFDRDVYEQYF
TRBD1 TRBJ1-2 few TRBV6-6 TGTGCCAGCAGTATTCTAGGGGGCGGATATGGCTACACCTTC CASSILGGGYGYTF
TRBD2 TRBJ2-2 - TRBV28 TGTGCCAGCAGTGCTTTGGGGCTAGCGGACCTGAACACCGGGGAGCTGTTTTTT CASSALGLADLNTGELFF
TRBD2 TRBJ2-7 - TRBV6-5 TGTGCCAGCACGCCTAGCGGATCCTACGAGCAGTACTTC CASTPSGSYEQYF
- TRBJ1-4 once TRBV21-1 TGTGCCAGCAGCAAAGGTCCGGGACAGGGGGCGCGCGGGAATGAAAAACTGTTTTTT CASSKGPGQGARGNEKLFF
TRBD1 TRBJ2-5 - TRBV15 TGTGCCACCAGCAGAGATCTCCGGACAGGGGAAGGGGAGACCCAGTACTTC CATSRDLRTGEGETQYF
- TRBJ2-2 once TRBV7-9 TGTGCCAGCAGCCGGGTTGGCCGTAGCGCCTCGAACACCGGGGAGCTGTTTTTT CASSRVGRSASNTGELFF
TRBD2 TRBJ2-2 - TRBV7-2 TGTGCCAGCAGCTTAGTAGCGGGGGGGCCCTACACCGGGGAGCTGTTTTTT CASSLVAGGPYTGELFF
TRBD1 TRBJ1-1 - TRBV2 TGTGCCAGCAGTGAAGATTTACGGACAGGATCGGGCGCCGCTTTCTTT CASSEDLRTGSGAAFF
- TRBJ1-2 - TRBV12-3/TRBV12-4 TGTGCCAGCAGTTTAAATAGCGGTGGCTACACCTTC CASSLNSGGYTF
TRBD1 TRBJ2-7 few TRBV6-6 TGTGCCAGCAGCCTTGGGACAGGGAAAGGATCCTACGAGCAGTACTTC CASSLGTGKGSYEQYF
TRBD1 TRBJ2-2 few TRBV7-7 TGTGCTAGCAGTTTAGACAGGGCGAACACCGGGGAGCTGTTTTTT CASSLDRANTGELFF
TRBD1 TRBJ1-5 - TRBV27 TGTGCCAGCAGTGCCAGACAGGGCACTAATCAGCCCCAGCATTTT CASSARQGTNQPQHF
- TRBJ2-7 - TRBV9 TGTGCCAGCAGCGTAGAAAGGGACACGATGGTCTACGAGCAGTACTTC CASSVERDTMVYEQYF
TRBD1 TRBJ2-2 - TRBV24-1 TGTGCCACCAGTGGAACAGGGGGCACGGAGGCTTCCGGGGAGCTGTTTTTT CATSGTGGTEASGELFF
TRBD1 TRBJ2-2 - TRBV5-1 TGCGCCAGCCTGGACAGGGCTATCGGGGAGCTGTTTTTT CASLDRAIGELFF
TRBD1 TRBJ2-7 - TRBV19 TGTGCCAGTAGTCCTGGGACAGTCGGCTCCTACGAGCAGTACTTC CASSPGTVGSYEQYF
- TRBJ2-7 few TRBV4-2 TGTGCCAGCAGCCAAGGCAACGGGTACTCCTACGAGCAGTACTTC CASSQGNGYSYEQYF
- TRBJ1-5 - TRBV7-2 TGTGCCAGCAGCGGGGGGTTTAGCAATCAGCCCCAGCATTTT CASSGGFSNQPQHF
- TRBJ2-3 - TRBV3-1/TRBV3-2 TGTGCCAGCAACTCGAGGGGGGGGCCCGCAGATACGCAGTATTTT CASNSRGGPADTQYF
TRBD1 TRBJ1-2 few TRBV30 TGTGCCTGGAGGGAGACAGGGGCCGTTTGGAGGGGCTACACCTTC CAWRETGAVWRGYTF
- TRBJ1-2 many TRBV9 TGTGCCAGCAGCGTAGGAGGGAAAGGCTATGGCTACACCTTC CASSVGGKGYGYTF
- TRBJ2-7 - TRBV6-6 TGTGCCACCAAACTTGAACCTAGAACGCATTTCTACGAGCAGTACTTC CATKLEPRTHFYEQYF
TRBD2 TRBJ2-3 - TRBV4-2 TGTGCCAGCAGCCCAGATGGGACTAGCGGCACAGATACGCAGTATTTT CASSPDGTSGTDTQYF
- TRBJ2-7 - TRBV28 TGTGCCAGCAGTTTTACTATCTACTCCTACGAGCAGTACTTC CASSFTIYSYEQYF
TRBD2 TRBJ2-3 - TRBV5-4 TGTGCCAGCAGCCTTGGGACTAGCGGGAGACCAGATACGCAGTATTTT CASSLGTSGRPDTQYF
- TRBJ1-2 - TRBV14 TGTGCCAGCAGCCAACGGGAAGCGAACTATGGCTACACCTTC CASSQREANYGYTF
TRBD1 TRBJ1-2 - TRBV10-3 TGTGCCATCAGTGCCATCGACAGGGACGGCTACACCTTC CAISAIDRDGYTF
- TRBJ2-7 once TRBV7-2 TGTGCCAGCAGCTTAGGGCAGGCCGGCAGTAAGCAGTACTTC CASSLGQAGSKQYF
- TRBJ2-2 - TRBV5-4 TGTGCCTATGCGGGATTGGGGAGTCCCACCGGGGAGCTGTTTTTT CAYAGLGSPTGELFF